This TCR beta chain is from a study of shared clonotypes between healthy human individuals. Naive CD8 cells lacked CD45RO and underwent positive selection for CCR7, leaving out terminally differentiated effector memory CD45RA+ cells. Sequencing was performed with immunoSEQ multiplex PCR; in TCRdb, only in-frame clones are kept and a portion is missing. The profile shows hundreds of thousands of clones, over 90% of them singletons. CDR3 length: 15 amino acids. Germline values: CDR1 SGHNT, CDR2 YENEEA. V was pared by 0 bases and J by 7 bases, with 4 bases of the junction left unmatched. The source material was naive CD8+ T cells sorted from blood. This sequence was found in a young man in good health. The chain joins TRBV11-3 to TRBJ2-1, with 9 bases that match TRBD2. The CDR3 nucleotides are TGTGCCAGCAGCTTAGATCCAGCGGGAGGTAATGAGCAGTTCTTC. Its protein product is CASSLDPAGGNEQFF.